One and the same sample provided the 32 T cell receptor beta chains below, sequenced in a study of response to subunit inactivated influenza vaccine. Each CDR3 protein gets one entry after TCRdb re-called the RT-PCR reads with MiXCR. Here the sample spans more than 150,000 distinct CDR3 sequences, about a tenth being singletons. The sample was non-naive T cells sorted from PBMCs, taken on the day of vaccination. The receptor set was obtained from a middle-aged man who received an inactivated influenza vaccine.

For the CDR3, the DNA is TGCGCCAGCAGCCAGTGGGACAGGGGGCGGGAAAGAGAGACCCAGTACTTC. Translated: CASSQWDRGRERETQYF. The chain links TRBV4-3 to TRBJ2-5, with TRBD1 matching over 12 bases. Germline assignment: CDR1 LGHNA and CDR2 YSLEER. Losses at the gene ends were 3 bases for V and 4 bases for J; bases not matched to a gene: 9. The CDR3 extends over 17 amino acids.

A remark on this clonotype: A much larger clone differs from this one at a single base, so this may be a read error. The genes are TRBV9 and TRBJ2-2; D unresolved. In germline, CDR1 is SGDLS, CDR2 YYNGEE. This CDR3 region has 15 residues. The DNA of the CDR3 is TGTGCCAGCGGCGTACTGCCCCGCTGGACCGGGGAGCTGTTTTTT. The encoded protein is CASGVLPRWTGELFF.

This clonotype was counted only a few times. The chain links TRBV30 to TRBJ1-2, with D maybe TRBD1 (5 bases). The CDR3 length is 17 residues. The V end lost 4 bases, the J end lost 4 bases, and 25 bases lay between the germline ends. Germline values: CDR1 GTSNPN, CDR2 SVGIG (reference sequence). The chain's CDR3 is CAWKGLRGGRLGYGYTF. CDR3 bases: TGTGCCTGGAAAGGACTTAGGGGAGGGCGCTTAGGCTATGGCTACACCTTC.

The rearrangement joins TRBV2 to TRBJ1-3, with 7 bases lining up with TRBD1. In germline, CDR1 is SNHLY, CDR2 FYNNEI. After removal of 4 bases from V and 2 bases from J, the junction contained 5 bases not matched to a gene. CDR3 length: 15 amino acids. The CDR3 region is CASSVSRGPGNTIYF. CDR3 sequence (DNA): TGTGCCAGCAGTGTATCAAGGGGGCCTGGAAACACCATATATTTT.

In its sample, this clonotype was seen a few times. This sequence joins TRBV5-5 and TRBJ2-7, with D possibly TRBD1 on 5 matching bases. CDR1 and CDR2 from the germline V gene are SGHKS and YYEKEE (reference sequence). Between the trimmed V and J ends, which lost 1 base and 5 bases, there was a span of 16 bases. The CDR3 spans 15 residues. The DNA of the CDR3 is TGTGCCAGCAGCTTGCAGAGGCAGGGTCTTGACGAGCAGTACTTC. It encodes CASSLQRQGLDEQYF.

This clonotype was counted only a few times. The rearrangement links TRBV13 to TRBJ1-4, with 7 bases that match TRBD1. Germline lookup yields CDR1 PRHDT and CDR2 FYEKMQ (reference sequence). Trimming removed 4 bases from V and 5 bases from J; junction bases left unmatched: 4. The CDR3 length is 14 residues. The CDR3 loop is CASSSGQRNEKLFF. The CDR3 DNA follows: TGTGCCAGCAGCTCGGGACAGCGCAATGAAAAACTGTTTTTT.

The sample holds a few counts of this clonotype. V and J are TRBV27 and TRBJ2-3; 7 bases align to TRBD1. The V segment lost 1 base and the J segment 6 bases; nucleotides outside the gene matches: 4. Germline CDR1 is MNHEY and CDR2 is SMNVEV (reference sequence). The CDR3 spans 14 residues. This CDR3 reads CASSLYGQADTQYF. The CDR3 coding sequence is TGTGCCAGCAGTTTATACGGACAGGCGGATACGCAGTATTTT.

This clonotype was detected a few times. The V and J genes are TRBV7-9 and TRBJ1-2, with D possibly matching TRBD1 (5 bases). The CDR3 sequence is 14 residues long. Germline CDR1 is SEHNR and CDR2 is FQNEAQ (reference sequence). Between the trimmed V and J ends, which lost 4 bases and 2 bases, there was a span of 11 bases. The CDR3 sequence is CASSSSTENYGYTF. In nucleotides, the CDR3 is TGTGCCAGCAGCTCCTCGACAGAAAACTATGGCTACACCTTC. Full variable domain (rest looked up from reference TRBV7-9 and TRBJ1-2): DTGVSQNPRHKITKRGQNVTFRCDPISEHNRLYWYRQTLGQGPEFLTYFQNEAQLEKSRLLSDRFSAERPKGSFSTLEIQRTEQGDSAMYLCASSSSTENYGYTFGSGTRLTVV.

This chain connects TRBV24-1 to TRBJ2-5, with 8 bases identical to TRBD1. Germline CDR1 KGHDR, CDR2 SFDVKD. V trimming: 1 base; J trimming: 2 bases; junction bases outside the gene matches: 14. The CDR3 is 19 amino acids. As DNA, the CDR3 is TGTGCCACCAGTGATTTAAGGGGCGGATATTGGACAGGGCAAGAGACCCAGTACTTC. This gives the protein CATSDLRGGYWTGQETQYF.

In this sample, this clonotype turned up a few times. The chain couples TRBV4-1 to TRBJ2-7; D is uncertain. Germline CDR1 reads MGHRA; CDR2 reads YSYEKL. The CDR3 has 13 residues. V was pared by 4 bases and J by 3 bases, with 10 bases between. As DNA, the CDR3 is TGCGCCAGCAGCCTCACGGATAGCTACGAGCAGTACTTC. Translating gives CASSLTDSYEQYF.

The chain has TRBV29-1 and TRBJ2-7, with 8 nucleotides matching TRBD1. Looked up from germline, CDR1 is SQVTM and CDR2 is ANQGSEA. The J segment lost 4 bases and the V segment lost 6 bases, leaving 11 bases of the junction unmatched. The CDR3 extends over 14 amino acids. The CDR3 DNA is TGCAGCGTCCGCCCGGACAGGGCGGTGTACGAGCAGTACTTC. It encodes CSVRPDRAVYEQYF.

The sample holds many counts of this clonotype. J is TRBJ2-1 and V is TRBV5-1; possibly TRBD1 or TRBD2 for D (6 bases each). V dropped 4 bases and J dropped 6 bases, with 17 bases sitting between them. Germline V gene sequence: CDR1 SGHRS, CDR2 YFSETQ. CDR3 length equals 15 residues. CDR3 sequence: CASSPASGALNEQFF. The CDR3 bases are TGCGCCAGCAGCCCAGCCTCGGGGGCGCTCAATGAGCAGTTCTTC.

This clonotype has a handful of counts. V usage is TRBV4-1 and J usage is TRBJ1-4; no reliable D call. Trimming left V 3 bases short and J 0 bases short, with 8 bases between. In germline, CDR1 is MGHRA, CDR2 YSYEKL. The CDR3 consists of 15 residues. CDR3 DNA: TGCGCCAGCAGCCAGATAGTTGCAACTAATGAAAAACTGTTTTTT. As protein: CASSQIVATNEKLFF.

Turning to this clonotype: A single base separates this from a much larger clone, so it may be a read error. The chain employs TRBV15 and TRBJ2-2; D call uncertain. The CDR3 is 14 residues long. The V gene's germline CDR1 is LNHNV and CDR2 YYDKDF (reference sequence). CDR3 in DNA: TGTGCCACCATCAGAGATAGGTGGGGCGGGGAGCTGTTTTTT. Translating it yields CATIRDRWGGELFF.

This chain joins TRBV5-4 and TRBJ2-2; D call uncertain. Trimming took 1 base from V and 6 from J, leaving 7 bases between them. CDR3 length: 13 amino acids. The V gene's germline CDR1 is SGHNT and CDR2 YYREEE (reference sequence). CDR3 DNA sequence: TGTGCCAGCAGCTTGTACGGGTCCGGGGAGCTGTTTTTT. Translating gives CASSLYGSGELFF.

This clonotype was found many times. The chain recombines TRBV15 with TRBJ2-2, with D hard to call. Trimming took off 2 bases at V and 5 bases at J, with 3 bases between the two ends. The CDR3 loop spans 12 amino acids. Germline CDR1 reads LNHNV; CDR2 reads YYDKDF (reference sequence). The CDR3 spells CATSRNTGELFF. The CDR3 region has the DNA TGTGCCACCAGCAGAAATACCGGGGAGCTGTTTTTT.

This clonotype occurred many times. The chain employs TRBV5-1 and TRBJ2-1, with D tentatively TRBD2 (5 bases). Between the trimmed V and J ends, which lost 0 bases and 2 bases, there was a span of 12 bases. From germline, CDR1 is SGHRS and CDR2 YFSETQ. The length of the CDR3 is 16 residues. The CDR3 loop is CASSLEVAPPYNEQFF. For the CDR3, the DNA is TGCGCCAGCAGCTTGGAAGTAGCGCCACCCTACAATGAGCAGTTCTTC. The whole variable domain, remainder taken from reference TRBV5-1 and TRBJ2-1, is KAGVTQTPRYLIKTRGQQVTLSCSPISGHRSVSWYQQTPGQGLQFLFEYFSETQRNKGNFPGRFSGRQFSNSRSEMNVSTLELGDSALYLCASSLEVAPPYNEQFFGPGTRLTVL.

Ten or more counts support this clonotype. The gene calls are TRBV6-1 and TRBJ2-6; no reliable D call. Germline values: CDR1 MNHNS, CDR2 SASEGT. V was clipped by 7 bases and J by 1 base, with 14 bases between them. The CDR3 has 16 amino acids. CDR3 amino acids: CASTPRALSGANVLTF. The DNA for the CDR3 is TGTGCCAGCACTCCCCGAGCCCTTTCTGGGGCCAACGTCCTGACTTTC.

This clonotype was seen at least ten times. The V and J genes are TRBV27 and TRBJ1-2, with 7 bases fitting TRBD1. Germline assignment: CDR1 MNHEY and CDR2 SMNVEV (reference sequence). The junction had 4 bases not matched to a gene; V was cut back by 3 bases and J by 6 bases. This CDR3 is 13 amino acids long. CDR3 residues: CASSFRQGDGYTF. CDR3 coding DNA: TGTGCCAGCAGTTTCCGACAGGGAGATGGCTACACCTTC.

The sample holds many counts of this clonotype. V usage is TRBV6-7 and J usage is TRBJ1-6; no clear D. TRBV6-7 carries the ORF label, with uncertain function. The germline V and J ends were trimmed by 4 bases and 8 bases, with 18 bases remaining between them. The CDR3 length is 16 residues. CDR3 coding DNA: TGTGCCAGCAGTTCCCCGGGCAGAAGTTATTATTCACCCCTCCACTTT. Translated, it gives CASSSPGRSYYSPLHF.

This chain links TRBV20-1 with TRBJ1-2; D remains unclear. Germline CDR1 DFQATT, CDR2 SNEGSKA (reference sequence). Trimming removed 6 bases from V and 7 bases from J, with 12 bases in between. The CDR3 contains 11 residues. CDR3 DNA sequence: TGCAGTGCCCTACTAACACCTGGCTACACCTTC. Amino acid sequence: CSALLTPGYTF.

The sample holds a few counts of this clonotype. This sequence joins TRBV28 and TRBJ2-1, with 9 positions matching TRBD1. Trimming cost V 8 bases and J 8 bases; bases outside gene matches: 4. This CDR3 comprises 12 residues. The germline CDR1 and CDR2 sequences are MDHEN and SYDVKM. CDR3 sequence (DNA): TGTGCCAGCCGGGACAGGGCGGATGAGCAGTTCTTC. This sequence encodes CASRDRADEQFF.

This clonotype was observed many times. The chain has TRBV4-2 and TRBJ2-7; 8 bases line up with TRBD2. This CDR3 region has 18 residues. CDR1 and CDR2 from the germline V gene are LGHNA and YNFKEQ. Trimming removed 3 bases from V and 0 bases from J; junction bases left unmatched: 13. DNA for the CDR3: TGTGCCAGCAGCCACCCAAGCCCCCAGCGGGAGTACTCCTACGAGCAGTACTTC. Amino acid sequence: CASSHPSPQREYSYEQYF.

This clonotype occurred many times. This chain connects TRBV4-3 to TRBJ2-3; D might be TRBD1 (7 bases). The CDR3 totals 18 residues. Germline CDR1 and CDR2: LGHNA and YSLEER. With 0 bases removed from V and 1 base from J, the gap between germline ends came to 17 bases. The CDR3 region has the DNA TGCGCCAGCAGCCAAGATTGGTTGGCCAGGGGGGGCACAGATACGCAGTATTTT. Protein product: CASSQDWLARGGTDTQYF.

This clonotype showed up many times. This chain uses TRBV12-3 or TRBV12-4 with TRBJ2-5, with TRBD2 identical over 9 bases. Unmatched junction bases numbered 3, after V lost 6 bases and J lost 4 bases. The CDR3 runs 13 residues. As DNA, the CDR3 is TGTGCCAGCAGACGGACTAGCGCAGAGACCCAGTACTTC. It codes for CASRRTSAETQYF.

This chain uses TRBV12-5 with TRBJ1-5; D perhaps matches TRBD1 (6 bases). The germline gives CDR1 LGHNT, CDR2 FRNRAP. V lost 6 bases to trimming and J lost 10 bases, with 13 bases between them. The CDR3 spans 12 residues. This CDR3 is CASGQGIGPQHF. In DNA form, the CDR3 reads TGTGCTAGTGGACAGGGTATAGGTCCCCAGCATTTT.

This clonotype was seen many times. The J gene is TRBJ1-6, the V gene TRBV6-2 or TRBV6-3; 8 bases map to TRBD1. The CDR3 consists of 12 residues. In germline, CDR1 is MNHEY, CDR2 SVGEGT. V gave up 10 bases and J gave up 8 bases; unmatched junction bases: 4. The CDR3 sequence is CATGQGDSPLHF. The CDR3 DNA reads as TGTGCCACCGGACAGGGTGATTCACCCCTCCACTTT.

This clonotype has more than one count but fewer than ten. V gene TRBV20-1 combines with J gene TRBJ2-7; weak D call: TRBD2 (6 bases). V was shortened by 3 bases and J by 4 bases, with 10 bases between the two germline ends. This CDR3 has 12 amino acids. In germline, CDR1 is DFQATT, CDR2 SNEGSKA (reference sequence). CDR3 nucleotide sequence: TGCAGTGCTAGTAGGCGGGGTTACGAGCAGTACTTC. Its protein is CSASRRGYEQYF.

This clonotype showed up just a few times. The chain combines TRBV5-1 with TRBJ1-2; a possible D gene is TRBD1 (6 bases). The CDR3 is 13 residues long. Germline V gives CDR1 SGHRS, CDR2 YFSETQ. The V end lost 0 bases, the J end lost 8 bases, and 11 bases lay between the germline ends. DNA for the CDR3: TGCGCCAGCAGCTTGGCACAGGGAGACGGCTACACCTTC. Protein product: CASSLAQGDGYTF.

This chain connects TRBV24-1 to TRBJ1-5; D not certain. Trimming removed 5 bases at V and 1 base at J, with 8 bases between. The CDR3 spans 14 residues. Per the germline V gene, CDR1 is KGHDR and CDR2 is SFDVKD. The CDR3 loop reads CATSGHSSNQPQHF. As DNA, the CDR3 is TGTGCCACCAGTGGGCACAGCAGCAATCAGCCCCAGCATTTT.

This clonotype showed up just a few times. The chain has TRBV20-1 and TRBJ2-3, with D possibly TRBD1 on 6 matching bases. CDR3 length: 12 residues. Germline values: CDR1 DFQATT, CDR2 SNEGSKA (reference sequence). V was trimmed by 7 bases and J by 4 bases, leaving 12 bases between them. CDR3 DNA sequence: TGCAGTGTCCAGAGGGGGTCAGATACGCAGTATTTT. Translated: CSVQRGSDTQYF.

This clonotype has ten or more counts. The chain joins TRBV28 to TRBJ2-1, with D uncertain. CDR3 length: 15 residues. V lost 6 bases and J 2 bases, leaving 14 bases between the germline ends. Germline values: CDR1 MDHEN, CDR2 SYDVKM. Written as DNA, the CDR3 is TGTGCCAGCAGCCTAGGGTTTCGGACCTACAATGAGCAGTTCTTC. Its translation: CASSLGFRTYNEQFF.